The entry that follows covers one T cell receptor (beta chain) sequence. Its antigen is unidentified. The repertoire was sequenced with immunoSEQ multiplex PCR; TCRdb's copy has only in-frame clones and lacks some. Here the sample spans about 160,000 clones, 81% being singletons. Unmatched junction bases numbered 6, after V lost 6 bases and J lost 8 bases. The CDR3 is 13 amino acids. Germline assignment: CDR1 ENHRY and CDR2 SYGVKD. This specimen belongs to a study of cytotoxic CD8 clonotypes in ibrutinib-treated CLL. Background on the study: Per sample, productive templates averaged approximately 260,000 and productive rearrangements averaged approximately 92,000. Study observations and caveats: Clonality climbed at ibrutinib response, then dropped toward baseline at progression.

This material consisted of PBMCs, taken after 12 months of ibrutinib treatment. The genes are TRBV10-3 and TRBJ2-1; 8 bases map to TRBD1. The sequence derives from a human donor with chronic lymphocytic leukemia. For the CDR3, the DNA is TGTGCCATCAGACCCGGACAGGGCTATGAGCAGTTCTTC. Translated: CAIRPGQGYEQFF.